Described below is a single TCR beta chain sequence and its context. Trimming removed 4 bases from V and 7 bases from J; junction bases left unmatched: 12. The CDR3 runs to 16 residues. The germline gives CDR1 SGHAT, CDR2 FQNNGV. These data come from a study of blood T cell repertoires in COVID-19. Study at large: Acute-phase and convalescent COVID-19 samples originated in the United States, Italy and Spain. Nucleic acid was either cDNA or gDNA, and it came from T cells, B-cell-depleted T cells, or PBMCs.

Source study methods: From reference gene primer amplification, estimates of nucleated cell counts were derived. Some clones are missing from TCRdb's copy, which holds only in-frame ones; the method was immunoSEQ multiplex PCR. D and trimming come from the DNA, and the V and J calls and clone size come from that table. The sample has 100,000 or so clones; approximately 89% are singletons. The chain links TRBV11-2 to TRBJ1-4; 7 nucleotides match TRBD1. The material sequenced was peripheral blood. This sequence was found in a human donor with active COVID-19. The donor label of this sample is uncertain. The CDR3 DNA follows: TGTGCCAGCAGCTCTATAAGACAGGGAATCGGTGAAAAACTGTTTTTT. It is translated as CASSSIRQGIGEKLFF. The full variable domain, in which reference TRBV11-2 and TRBJ1-4 provide the parts outside the CDR3, is EAGVAQSPRYKIIEKRQSVAFWCNPISGHATLYWYQQILGQGPKLLIQFQNNGVVDDSQLPKDRFSAERLKGVDSTLKIQPAKLEDSAVYLCASSSIRQGIGEKLFFGSGTQLSVL.